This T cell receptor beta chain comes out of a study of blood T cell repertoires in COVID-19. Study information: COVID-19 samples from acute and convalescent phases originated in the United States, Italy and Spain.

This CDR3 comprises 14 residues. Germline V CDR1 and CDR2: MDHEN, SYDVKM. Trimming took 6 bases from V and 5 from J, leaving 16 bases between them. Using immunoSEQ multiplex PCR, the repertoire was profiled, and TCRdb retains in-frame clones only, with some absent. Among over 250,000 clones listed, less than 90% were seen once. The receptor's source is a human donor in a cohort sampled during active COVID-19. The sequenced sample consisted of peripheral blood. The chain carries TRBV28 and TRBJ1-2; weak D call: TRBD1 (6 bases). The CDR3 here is CASRPGQLRYGYTF. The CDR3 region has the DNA TGTGCCAGCAGGCCAGGACAGTTGAGATATGGCTACACCTTC.